Below are 12 T cell receptor beta chains sequenced from a single sample in a study of shared clonotypes between healthy human individuals. The assay was immunoSEQ multiplex PCR, and TCRdb's table has in-frame clones only and misses some. The top ten clones hold over 1.3% of a sample with nearly 1,000,000 clones, approximately 80% of them seen once. Material for sequencing was memory CD4+ T cells sorted from blood. Regarding subset: CD45RA-negative fraction. Receptors were obtained from a young man in good health.

This clone was counted a single time. One junction end does not reproduce the germline sequence, and a read error may be involved. This chain joins TRBV5-1 and TRBJ2-2, with D possibly TRBD2 on 6 matching bases. The length of the CDR3 is 15 residues. Germline CDR1 reads SGHRS; CDR2 reads YFSETQ. The CDR3 region is CASTLEGGATGELFF. CDR3 coding DNA: TGCGCCAGCACCTTGGAGGGAGGCGCCACCGGGGAGCTGTTTTTT.

V gene TRBV27 combines with J gene TRBJ1-4; D is uncertain. CDR3 size: 14 residues. The germline gives CDR1 MNHEY, CDR2 SMNVEV (reference sequence). Trimming removed 2 bases from V and 4 bases from J, with 8 bases in between. The CDR3 region has the DNA TGTGCCAGCAGTTTAGTAGGGATTAATGAAAAACTGTTTTTT. Translated: CASSLVGINEKLFF.

The gene calls are TRBV5-3 and TRBJ2-5, with D perhaps matching TRBD1 or TRBD2 (6 bases each). TRBV5-3 is reported as an ORF; its role is uncertain. Trimming removed 4 bases from V and 1 base from J, with 11 bases in between. The CDR3 has 14 amino acids. The CDR3 DNA is TGTGCCAGAAGCGGAGGGGGAGTCCAAGAGACCCAGTACTTC. It yields the protein CARSGGGVQETQYF.

This chain uses TRBV5-1 with TRBJ2-7; no definite D call. The ends were cut back, 3 bases at V and 2 bases at J, with 12 bases in the middle. CDR1 is SGHRS, CDR2 YFSETQ, per germline. CDR3 length: 14 residues. DNA for the CDR3: TGCGCCAGCAGCTGGACGGTTGATGCCTACGAGCAGTACTTC. It is translated as CASSWTVDAYEQYF.

This sequence joins TRBV6-1 and TRBJ2-7, with no clear D. The ends were cut back, 5 bases at V and 3 bases at J, with 5 bases in the middle. The CDR3 is made up of 11 amino acids. Per germline, CDR1 MNHNS and CDR2 SASEGT. The CDR3 here is CASSNRYEQYF. CDR3 DNA sequence: TGTGCCAGCAGTAACCGCTACGAGCAGTACTTC.

The chain carries TRBV27 and TRBJ2-7; a weak D match, TRBD1 (6 bases). The germline V and J ends were trimmed by 5 bases and 3 bases, with 11 bases remaining between them. CDR1 is MNHEY, CDR2 SMNVEV, per germline (reference sequence). This CDR3 region has 13 residues. CDR3 sequence: CASSTGTYYEQYF. CDR3 nucleotides: TGTGCCAGCAGTACCGGGACATACTACGAGCAGTACTTC.

The gene calls are TRBV5-6 and TRBJ2-1; 7 bases are shared with TRBD2. The length of the CDR3 is 15 residues. With 1 base clipped from V and 7 bases from J, the junction kept 8 bases outside the gene matches. Germline-derived CDR1 and CDR2 are SGHDT and YYEEEE. Here the CDR3 DNA reads TGTGCCAGCAGCTTGTTCCGGACTAGTGGGAATGAGCAGTTCTTC. As protein: CASSLFRTSGNEQFF.

The rearrangement joins TRBV28 to TRBJ1-1, with 9 bases lining up with TRBD1. The CDR3 sequence is 18 residues long. In germline, CDR1 is MDHEN, CDR2 SYDVKM. After removal of 3 bases from V and 3 bases from J, the junction contained 14 bases not matched to a gene. This CDR3 reads CASSFARRGQGRYTEAFF. Here the CDR3 DNA reads TGTGCCAGCAGTTTTGCCCGCCGCGGACAGGGGAGATACACTGAAGCTTTCTTT.

The chain links TRBV30 to TRBJ1-5; D might be TRBD1 (6 bases). Germline V gene data show CDR1 as GTSNPN and CDR2 as SVGIG (reference sequence). CDR3 size: 13 residues. V was shortened by 2 bases and J by 7 bases, with 12 bases between the two germline ends. The CDR3 DNA reads as TGTGCCTGGAGTCGCCAGGGGAGGCAGCCCCAGCATTTT. Translation gives CAWSRQGRQPQHF. The variable domain in full, with the rest retrieved from reference TRBV30 and TRBJ1-5, is SQTIHQWPATLVQPVGSPLSLECTVEGTSNPNLYWYRQAAGRGLQLLFYSVGIGQISSEVPQNLSASRPQDRQFILSSKKLLLSDSGFYLCAWSRQGRQPQHFGDGTRLSIL.

The chain joins TRBV11-2 to TRBJ1-2; D is unresolved. The CDR3 sequence is 15 residues long. CDR1 and CDR2 from the germline V gene are SGHAT and FQNNGV. V dropped 2 bases and J dropped 0 bases, with 10 bases sitting between them. The CDR3 reads CASSLSAQANYGYTF. Written as DNA, the CDR3 is TGTGCCAGCAGCTTAAGTGCGCAAGCTAACTATGGCTACACCTTC.

V and J are TRBV7-9 and TRBJ2-1, with a tentative D call TRBD2 (5 bases). CDR3 length: 14 residues. Germline V lookup: CDR1 SEHNR, CDR2 FQNEAQ (reference sequence). Trimming removed 3 bases at V and 5 bases at J, with 11 bases between. DNA for the CDR3: TGTGCCAGCAGCTTCACCCGGACTCACAATGAGCAGTTCTTC. This translates into CASSFTRTHNEQFF.

The chain combines TRBV7-6 with TRBJ1-1; TRBD1 might be the D (6 bases). Looked up from germline, CDR1 is SGHVS and CDR2 is FNYEAQ. V was cut by 5 bases and J by 4 bases, with 14 bases left in between. CDR3 length: 14 amino acids. The CDR3 protein is CASSNKGGSTEAFF. The CDR3 nucleotides read TGTGCCAGCAGCAATAAGGGGGGGAGCACTGAAGCTTTCTTT.